The 28 T cell receptor beta chains reported below all come from one sample, sequenced in a study of blood T cells in healthy people across ages. Through a sample-barcoded 5' primer and a J-beta primer mix, a second PCR was run for 7 to 11 cycles. TCRdb analysed the 5' RACE reads with MiXCR anew, one entry per CDR3 protein. The sample lists hundreds of thousands of distinct CDR3 sequences; approximately 30% were seen once. Sequencing was performed on blood. Source of these receptors: a woman of 80 years or more in good health.

This clonotype was observed at least ten times. The chain recombines TRBV28 with TRBJ2-1; D uncertain. Germline CDR1 reads MDHEN; CDR2 reads SYDVKM. The CDR3 covers 15 residues. V lost 3 bases to trimming and J lost 5 bases, with 14 bases between them. The CDR3 DNA reads as TGTGCCAGCAGTTTGCTCAGGACGGGTAACAATGAGCAGTTCTTC. Translating it yields CASSLLRTGNNEQFF.

This clonotype was observed once. Sequence at one end of the junction differs from germline and may be a read error. The chain couples TRBV4-3 to TRBJ2-2, with D perhaps matching TRBD1 (6 bases). This CDR3 contains 13 residues. CDR1 and CDR2 (germline): LGHNA, YSLEER. The CDR3, as DNA: TGCGCCAACAGCCAAATACAGGGAAGGGAGCTGTTTTTT. The encoded protein is CANSQIQGRELFF.

This clonotype was recorded once. Possible read error: a much larger clone is one base away. The chain employs TRBV6-2 or TRBV6-3 and TRBJ2-7; 8 bases align to TRBD2. V gave up 6 bases and J gave up 7 bases; unmatched junction bases: 14. The CDR3 sequence is 15 residues long. Germline CDR1 is MNHEY and CDR2 is SVGEGT. The CDR3 reads CASRTSDISYNEQYF. The CDR3 DNA sequence: TGTGCCAGCAGGACTAGCGATATTTCCTACAATGAGCAGTACTTC.

This clonotype was counted many times. This chain joins TRBV6-5 and TRBJ2-7; the D gene is possibly TRBD1 (6 bases). The CDR3 has 13 amino acids. Germline-derived CDR1 and CDR2 are MNHEY and SVGAGI. Trimming removed 6 bases at V and 6 bases at J, with 15 bases between. The CDR3 here is CASRNLQGSEQYF. Written as DNA, the CDR3 is TGTGCCAGCAGAAATCTACAGGGATCCGAGCAGTACTTC.

As concerns this clonotype: One junction end disagrees with the germline gene, perhaps due to a read error. The chain uses TRBV7-9 and TRBJ1-2, with D uncertain. The CDR3 contains 10 residues. Germline V gene sequence: CDR1 SEHNR, CDR2 FQNEAQ (reference sequence). The CDR3: CARSLAGYTF. The CDR3, as DNA: TGTGCCCGCAGCTTAGCGGGCTACACCTTC. Supplemented by reference TRBV7-9 and TRBJ1-2, the full variable domain reads DTGVSQNPRHKITKRGQNVTFRCDPISEHNRLYWYRQTLGQGPEFLTYFQNEAQLEKSRLLSDRFSAERPKGSFSTLEIQRTEQGDSAMYLCARSLAGYTFGSGTRLTVV.

This clonotype was picked up many times. The gene calls are TRBV5-1 and TRBJ2-5; TRBD2 matches 11 bases. Looked up from germline, CDR1 is SGHRS and CDR2 is YFSETQ. This CDR3 has 15 amino acids. Trimming at V came to 3 bases and at J to 3 bases, leaving 4 bases not matched to a gene. CDR3 sequence (DNA): TGCGCCAGCAGCTCGATGACTAGCGGGGAAGAGACCCAGTACTTC. Translating gives CASSSMTSGEETQYF.

V usage is TRBV9 and J usage is TRBJ2-5, with TRBD2 identical over 10 bases. This CDR3 region has 16 residues. Germline-derived CDR1 and CDR2 are SGDLS and YYNGEE. V gave up 1 base and J gave up 11 bases; unmatched junction bases: 14. In nucleotides, the CDR3 is TGTGCCAGCAGCGTATGGAGCGGGGGGGCAAGACATGAGCAGTACTTC. Encoded protein: CASSVWSGGARHEQYF.

The sample holds a few counts of this clonotype. One base away lies a much larger clone, so this may be a sequencing read error. This chain uses TRBV7-6 with TRBJ2-5, with D unresolved. The ends were cut back, 7 bases at V and 7 bases at J, with 13 bases in the middle. Germline CDR1 and CDR2: SGHVS and FNYEAQ. The CDR3 is 12 amino acids. The CDR3 protein is CASTSPPRTQYF. The CDR3 DNA reads as TGTGCCAGCACCAGCCCCCCCCGGACCCAGTACTTC.

This clonotype was seen only a few times. The rearrangement links TRBV29-1 to TRBJ2-2, with 9 bases that match TRBD2. The V gene end was trimmed by 7 bases and the J gene end by 2 bases; junction bases not matched to a gene: 8. Germline V gene lookup returns CDR1 SQVTM and CDR2 ANQGSEA. This CDR3 is built from 15 residues. The CDR3 DNA reads as TGCAGCGGATTAGCGGGGGTGGCTAACACCGGGGAGCTGTTTTTT. It translates to CSGLAGVANTGELFF.

Comments on this clonotype: Possible read error: a much larger clone is one base away. The CDR3 DNA sequence: TGTGGCAGTACTAGACGGGGAGGGACCCAGTACTTC. This gives the protein CGSTRRGGTQYF. The chain couples TRBV6-2 or TRBV6-3 to TRBJ2-5; possibly TRBD2 for D (6 bases). This CDR3 has 12 amino acids. The germline V gene encodes CDR1 MNHEY and CDR2 SVGEGT.

The genes are TRBV6-2 or TRBV6-3 and TRBJ2-1; D may be TRBD2 (6 bases). The CDR3 totals 13 residues. The V gene's germline CDR1 is MNHEY and CDR2 SVGEGT. V was trimmed by 6 bases and J by 9 bases, leaving 15 bases between them. The CDR3 DNA reads TGTGCCAGCAGGCGGGACCCCTGGGGTGAGCAGTTCTTC. Translating it yields CASRRDPWGEQFF.

J is TRBJ2-2 and V is TRBV9; 10 nucleotides align to TRBD2. With 0 bases clipped from V and 5 bases from J, the junction kept 7 bases outside the gene matches. The germline V gene encodes CDR1 SGDLS and CDR2 YYNGEE. The CDR3 has 17 amino acids. The CDR3: CASSVGSGGIQTGELFF. In nucleotides, the CDR3 is TGTGCCAGCAGCGTAGGTAGCGGGGGGATTCAAACCGGGGAGCTGTTTTTT.

The chain is built from TRBV29-1 and TRBJ2-7, with D maybe TRBD2 (7 bases). This CDR3 has 13 amino acids. The germline V and J ends were trimmed by 4 bases and 3 bases, with 13 bases remaining between them. Germline CDR1 reads SQVTM; CDR2 reads ANQGSEA. The CDR3 loop reads CSVADGGLYEQYF. CDR3 in DNA: TGCAGCGTTGCTGACGGGGGGCTCTACGAGCAGTACTTC.

This clonotype occurred a few times. Sequence at one end of the junction differs from germline and may be a read error. The chain recombines TRBV5-1 with TRBJ1-2; a weak D match, TRBD1 (5 bases). CDR1 SGHRS and CDR2 YFSETQ come from the germline V gene. The CDR3 loop spans 14 amino acids. The CDR3 nucleotides are TGCGCCAGCAGCTTGGAAGGAGGGGCCTCTGGCTGCACCTTC. Amino acid sequence: CASSLEGGASGCTF.

This clonotype occurred a few times. V and J are TRBV19 and TRBJ2-3; D is perhaps TRBD1 (6 bases). The V gene's germline CDR1 is LNHDA and CDR2 SQIVND (reference sequence). The germline V and J ends were trimmed by 5 bases and 5 bases, with 11 bases remaining between them. This CDR3 region has 13 residues. This CDR3 is CASSPIGGDTQYF. The CDR3 DNA reads as TGTGCCAGTAGTCCTATAGGGGGAGATACGCAGTATTTT.

Many counts were recorded for this clonotype. The chain carries TRBV12-5 and TRBJ2-1; 13 nucleotides line up with TRBD2. Germline V lookup: CDR1 LGHNT, CDR2 FRNRAP. There are 13 residues in the CDR3. Trimming removed 9 bases from V and 7 bases from J; junction bases left unmatched: 3. The CDR3 DNA sequence: TGTGCTAGCCGGACTAGCGGGGGAAATGAGCAGTTCTTC. Encoded protein: CASRTSGGNEQFF.

The chain carries TRBV9 and TRBJ2-5; TRBD1 matches at 7 bases. The CDR3 has 15 amino acids. V lost 4 bases, J lost 11 bases, and 17 bases stayed unmatched. CDR1 and CDR2 from the germline V gene are SGDLS and YYNGEE. The CDR3 spells CASSFEGQIYSEQYF. CDR3 DNA: TGTGCCAGCAGCTTTGAGGGACAGATCTACAGTGAGCAGTACTTC.

Comments on this clonotype: A read error is possible here, since a much larger clone lies one base away. This sequence joins TRBV20-1 and TRBJ2-5; the match to TRBD1 covers 9 bases. The CDR3 covers 15 residues. Germline CDR1 reads DFQATT; CDR2 reads SNEGSKA (reference sequence). V trimming: 0 bases; J trimming: 11 bases; junction bases outside the gene matches: 13. The CDR3 is CSARDAGQGVDEQYF. Written as DNA, the CDR3 is TGCAGTGCTAGAGACGCGGGACAGGGTGTCGATGAGCAGTACTTC.

This chain uses TRBV6-1 with TRBJ1-1; D uncertain. From germline, CDR1 is MNHNS and CDR2 SASEGT. The V gene lost 8 bases and the J gene lost 4 bases, with 14 bases spanning the gap. The CDR3 runs 13 residues. The CDR3 region has the DNA TGTGCCAGCGGGAGTGGGAGAGGCACTGAAGCTTTCTTT. Translation: CASGSGRGTEAFF.

This clonotype was seen many times. For the CDR3, the DNA is TGTGCCAGCAGTTCCCCAACCCGCCAGGGAAACAATGAGCAGTTCTTC. It specifies CASSSPTRQGNNEQFF. The genes are TRBV6-5 and TRBJ2-1, with D possibly TRBD1 on 5 matching bases. CDR3 length: 16 amino acids. CDR1 is MNHEY and CDR2 is SVGAGI in the germline V gene. Trimming pared 4 bases from V and 5 bases from J, leaving 18 bases between.

This clonotype occurred many times. V gene TRBV20-1 combines with J gene TRBJ2-2; D remains ambiguous. The CDR3 consists of 13 residues. Germline V CDR1 and CDR2: DFQATT, SNEGSKA (reference sequence). V shed 2 bases and J shed 1 base, with 5 bases lying between them. CDR3 nucleotides: TGCAGTGCTAGACGCGGGAACACCGGGGAGCTGTTTTTT. It is translated as CSARRGNTGELFF.

This clonotype was recorded many times. A much more abundant neighbour one base away suggests this may be a read error. The chain recombines TRBV11-2 with TRBJ2-5, with D perhaps matching TRBD2 (6 bases). This CDR3 comprises 12 residues. Trimming took off 7 bases at V and 11 bases at J, with 17 bases between the two ends. Looked up from germline, CDR1 is SGHAT and CDR2 is FQNNGV. CDR3 coding DNA: TGTGCCAGCACCTCTGGGCGGGGAAAGCAGTACTTC. Translation gives CASTSGRGKQYF.

This clonotype was seen more than once but under ten times. The chain is built from TRBV28 and TRBJ2-2; 10 nucleotides agree with TRBD1. Unmatched junction bases numbered 2, after V lost 6 bases and J lost 7 bases. This CDR3 has 13 amino acids. Looked up from germline, CDR1 is MDHEN and CDR2 is SYDVKM. The CDR3 nucleotides are TGTGCCAGCAGGACAGGGGGCGGCGGGGAGCTGTTTTTT. Its translation is CASRTGGGGELFF.

Here the CDR3 reads CSARDREGSSYNSPLHF. In nucleotides, the CDR3 is TGCAGTGCTAGAGATCGGGAGGGAAGCTCCTATAATTCACCCCTCCACTTT. The chain uses TRBV20-1 and TRBJ1-6; no clear D. This CDR3 spans 17 amino acids. Germline V gene data show CDR1 as DFQATT and CDR2 as SNEGSKA (reference sequence). The V end lost 0 bases, the J end lost 0 bases, and 12 bases lay between the germline ends.

Only a few counts were recorded for this clonotype. The V call is TRBV15, the J call TRBJ1-4, with 10 nucleotides matching TRBD1. Germline V gene lookup returns CDR1 LNHNV and CDR2 YYDKDF (reference sequence). This CDR3 is 16 amino acids long. Trimming took 5 bases from V and 5 from J; bases not matched to a gene: 8. In DNA, the CDR3 is TGTGCCACCAGCGGCTTGTGGGGACAGGGGAATGAAAAACTGTTTTTT. Encoded protein: CATSGLWGQGNEKLFF. The variable domain in full, completed from reference TRBV15 and TRBJ1-4, reads DAMVIQNPRYQVTQFGKPVTLSCSQTLNHNVMYWYQQKSSQAPKLLFHYYDKDFNNEADTPDNFQSRRPNTSFCFLDIRSPGLGDTAMYLCATSGLWGQGNEKLFFGSGTQLSVL.

There are many counts of this clonotype. The CDR3 spells CASSYSIQRGLWEQFF. The CDR3 region has the DNA TGTGCCAGCAGTTACTCGATACAGCGGGGGCTGTGGGAGCAGTTCTTC. The V call is TRBV6-2 or TRBV6-3, the J call TRBJ2-1; 8 bases agree with TRBD2. The CDR3 is 16 residues long. The germline gives CDR1 MNHEY, CDR2 SVGEGT. J lost 10 bases, V lost 0 bases, and 11 bases had no gene match.

This clonotype was seen repeatedly, ten times or more. A read error may be the cause here, since a much bigger clone is one base away. This chain links TRBV20-1 with TRBJ2-5; D is uncertain. Germline assignment: CDR1 DFQATT and CDR2 SNEGSKA (reference sequence). The CDR3 spans 13 residues. V shed 6 bases and J shed 11 bases, with 22 bases lying between them. The CDR3 bases are TGCAGTGCCCTTCGGTACCCAGGCAATGAGCAGTACTTC. It codes for CSALRYPGNEQYF.

This clonotype was counted ten times or more. V usage is TRBV4-3 and J usage is TRBJ2-5, with D possibly matching TRBD1 (6 bases). CDR1 and CDR2 (germline): LGHNA, YSLEER. V dropped 1 base and J dropped 5 bases, with 14 bases sitting between them. The CDR3 sequence is 15 residues long. The CDR3 DNA follows: TGCGCCAGCAGCCAAGTTTCGACAGGCGGCGAGACCCAGTACTTC. Translation: CASSQVSTGGETQYF.